This record concerns one TCR beta chain sequence. As yet, its antigen is unknown. Within the sample, other DNA sequences also encode this same CDR3. This entry belongs to a study of shared clonotypes between healthy human individuals. Study observations and caveats: A reduction in generation probabilities was seen for non-shared clonotypes relative to those shared by all four donors.

Cells designated naive CD8 were CD45RO-negative and were positively selected for CCR7, with terminally differentiated effector memory CD45RA+ cells excluded. The CDR3 length is 15 residues. The trim removed 4 bases at V and 1 base at J, leaving 7 bases unmatched. The germline V gene has CDR1 SGDLS and CDR2 YYNGEE. The genomic DNA of each subset was split evenly across several immunoSEQ plates. Original processing methods: ImmunoSEQ output lacked quality scores and full-length reads, limiting matched filtering. TCRdb's copy holds only in-frame clones and misses some; the assay was immunoSEQ multiplex PCR. V and J calls and clone size follow that table, whereas D and trimming were derived from the DNA. The sample has approximately 2,200,000 clones, roughly 91% seen once.

The chain couples TRBV9 to TRBJ1-1; 7 nucleotides align to TRBD1. The sequenced material came from naive CD8+ T cells from PBMCs. This clonotype was sampled from a man aged 18-30 years in good health. Some clones in this sample may be carry-over from other donors' samples. CDR3 sequence reads: CASSPRRTGNTEAFF. In DNA form, the CDR3 reads TGTGCCAGCAGCCCCCGTCGGACAGGGAACACTGAAGCTTTCTTT.